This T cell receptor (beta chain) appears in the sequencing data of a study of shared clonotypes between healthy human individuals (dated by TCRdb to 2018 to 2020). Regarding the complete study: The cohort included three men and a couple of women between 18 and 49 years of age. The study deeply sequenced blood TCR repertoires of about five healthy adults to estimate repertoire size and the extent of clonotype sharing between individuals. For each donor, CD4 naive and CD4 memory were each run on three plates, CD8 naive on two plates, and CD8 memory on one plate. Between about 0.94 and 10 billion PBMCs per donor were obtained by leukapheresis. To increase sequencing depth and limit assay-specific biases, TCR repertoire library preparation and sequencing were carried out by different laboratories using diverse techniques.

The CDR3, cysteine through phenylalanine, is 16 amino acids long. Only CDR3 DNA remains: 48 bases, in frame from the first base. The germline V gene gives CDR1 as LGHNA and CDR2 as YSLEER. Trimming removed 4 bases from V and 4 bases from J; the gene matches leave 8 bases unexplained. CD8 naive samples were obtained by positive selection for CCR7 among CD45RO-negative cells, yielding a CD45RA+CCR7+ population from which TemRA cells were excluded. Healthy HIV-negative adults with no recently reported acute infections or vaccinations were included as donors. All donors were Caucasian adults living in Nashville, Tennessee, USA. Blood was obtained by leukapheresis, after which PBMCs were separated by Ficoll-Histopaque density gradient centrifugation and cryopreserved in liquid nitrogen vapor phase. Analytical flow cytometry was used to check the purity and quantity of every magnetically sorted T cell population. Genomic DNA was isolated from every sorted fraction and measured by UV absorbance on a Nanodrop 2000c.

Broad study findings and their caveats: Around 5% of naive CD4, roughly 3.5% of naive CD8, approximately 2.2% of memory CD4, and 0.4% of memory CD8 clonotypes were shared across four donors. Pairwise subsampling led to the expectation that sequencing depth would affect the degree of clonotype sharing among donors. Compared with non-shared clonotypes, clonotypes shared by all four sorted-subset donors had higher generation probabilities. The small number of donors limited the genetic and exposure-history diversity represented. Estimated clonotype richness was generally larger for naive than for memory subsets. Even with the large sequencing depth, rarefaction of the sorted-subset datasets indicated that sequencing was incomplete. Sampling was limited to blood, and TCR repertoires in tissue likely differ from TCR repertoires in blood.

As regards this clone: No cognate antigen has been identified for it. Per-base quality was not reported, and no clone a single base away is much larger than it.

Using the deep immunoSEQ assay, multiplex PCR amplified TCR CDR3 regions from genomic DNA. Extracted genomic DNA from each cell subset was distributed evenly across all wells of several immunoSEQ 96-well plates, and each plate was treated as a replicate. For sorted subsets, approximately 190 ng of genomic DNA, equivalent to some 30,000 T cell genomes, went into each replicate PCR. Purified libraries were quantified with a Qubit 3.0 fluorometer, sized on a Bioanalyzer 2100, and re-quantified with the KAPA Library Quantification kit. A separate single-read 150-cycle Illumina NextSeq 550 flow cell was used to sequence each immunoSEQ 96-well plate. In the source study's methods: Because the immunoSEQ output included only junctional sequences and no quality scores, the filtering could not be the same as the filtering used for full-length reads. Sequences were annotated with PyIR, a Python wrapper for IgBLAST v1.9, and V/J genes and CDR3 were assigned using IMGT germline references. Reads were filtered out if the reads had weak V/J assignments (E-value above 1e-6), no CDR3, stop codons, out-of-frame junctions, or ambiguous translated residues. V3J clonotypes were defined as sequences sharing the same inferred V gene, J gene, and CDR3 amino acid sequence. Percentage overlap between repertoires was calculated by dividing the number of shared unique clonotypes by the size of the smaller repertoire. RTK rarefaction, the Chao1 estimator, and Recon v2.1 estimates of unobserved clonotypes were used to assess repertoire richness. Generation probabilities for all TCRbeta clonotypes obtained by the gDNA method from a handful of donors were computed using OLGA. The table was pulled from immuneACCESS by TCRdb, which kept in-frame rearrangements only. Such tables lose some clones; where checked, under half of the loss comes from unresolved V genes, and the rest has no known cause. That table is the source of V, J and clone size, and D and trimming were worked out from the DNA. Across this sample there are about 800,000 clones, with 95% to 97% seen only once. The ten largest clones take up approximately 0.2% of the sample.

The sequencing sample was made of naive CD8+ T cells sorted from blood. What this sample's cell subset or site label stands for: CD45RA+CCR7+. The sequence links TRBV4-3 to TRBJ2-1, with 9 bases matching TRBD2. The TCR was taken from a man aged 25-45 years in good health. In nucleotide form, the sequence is TGCGCCAGCAGCCTACACTTAGCGGGAGAGTACAATGAGCAGTTCTTC. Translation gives CASSLHLAGEYNEQFF.